The rows below give T cell receptor beta chains drawn from one sample of a study of control samples from healthy donors and cancer patients. Clones were sequenced by immunoSEQ multiplex PCR, and TCRdb holds only the in-frame ones, with some missing. Found here are some 96,000 clones, approximately 93% of them singletons; the top ten hold 8%. The sample consisted of blood. Receptors were obtained from a man aged 18 to 30 in good health. The CDR3 runs from the conserved cysteine through the conserved F or W. The D gene is left open where the match is weak. Size is omitted from some rows. Given values are once, few, many or a class for expanded clones.

D,V,J,size,CDR3,DNA
NA,TRBV3-1/TRBV3-2,TRBJ1-3,NA,CASSQGRRGNTIYF,TGTGCCAGCAGCCAGGGCCGGAGAGGAAACACCATATATTTT
NA,TRBV7-8,TRBJ2-5,NA,CASSLARGGETQYF,TGTGCCAGCAGCTTAGCGAGGGGGGGGGAGACCCAGTACTTC
TRBD2,TRBV7-9,TRBJ2-3,NA,CASALIYIAGGPLDTQYF,TGTGCCAGCGCTCTAATATATATAGCGGGAGGCCCCTTGGATACGCAGTATTTT
NA,TRBV6-2/TRBV6-3,TRBJ1-5,NA,CASSRAQGGNQPQHF,TGTGCCAGCAGCCGCGCTCAGGGTGGCAATCAGCCCCAGCATTTT
NA,TRBV9,TRBJ1-4,NA,CASSGYNEKLFF,TGTGCCAGCAGCGGTTATAATGAAAAACTGTTTTTT
TRBD1,TRBV18,TRBJ2-7,NA,CASSPPMGQGHEQYF,TGTGCCAGCTCACCACCGATGGGACAGGGGCACGAGCAGTACTTC
NA,TRBV18,TRBJ2-1,NA,CASSPRNPPGSSYNEQFF,TGTGCCAGCTCACCACGAAATCCCCCAGGTTCCTCCTACAATGAGCAGTTCTTC
NA,TRBV25-1,TRBJ2-1,once,CASSGSGALLYNEQFF,TGTGCCAGCAGTGGTTCAGGGGCCCTACTTTACAATGAGCAGTTCTTC
TRBD1,TRBV29-1,TRBJ1-3,NA,CSVTTGGLSGNTIYF,TGCAGCGTGACGACAGGGGGGCTGAGTGGAAACACCATATATTTT
NA,TRBV6-2/TRBV6-3,TRBJ1-1,NA,CASSYSGMNTEAFF,TGTGCCAGCAGTTACTCAGGGATGAACACTGAAGCTTTCTTT
NA,TRBV19,TRBJ1-6,NA,CASSLDSGVRSPLHF,TGTGCCAGTAGTCTCGACTCAGGGGTACGTTCACCCCTCCACTTT
TRBD2,TRBV4-1,TRBJ2-1,NA,CASSQLREGGEQFF,TGCGCCAGCAGCCAACTACGGGAGGGCGGTGAGCAGTTCTTC
TRBD2,TRBV11-2,TRBJ2-2,NA,CASSLGLASGELFF,TGTGCCAGCAGCTTGGGACTAGCGTCCGGGGAGCTGTTTTTT
NA,TRBV7-9,TRBJ1-2,NA,CASSFTSGPVNGAYGYTF,TGTGCCAGCAGCTTCACCTCAGGACCAGTCAACGGGGCCTATGGCTACACCTTC
NA,TRBV7-2,TRBJ1-2,NA,CASSLDRAGAGYTF,TGTGCCAGCAGCTTAGACCGAGCAGGGGCTGGCTACACCTTC
NA,TRBV29-1,TRBJ2-2,NA,CSVFLWGADTGELFF,TGCAGCGTTTTTTTGTGGGGGGCAGACACCGGGGAGCTGTTTTTT
NA,TRBV6-5,TRBJ1-4,NA,CASIDTATNEKLFF,TGTGCCAGCATCGACACCGCAACTAATGAAAAACTGTTTTTT
NA,TRBV10-2,TRBJ1-1,NA,CASTENTEAFF,TGCGCCAGTACAGAGAACACTGAAGCTTTCTTT
NA,TRBV6-5,TRBJ2-7,NA,CASRDPSYEQYF,TGTGCCAGCAGGGACCCATCCTACGAGCAGTACTTC
NA,TRBV7-2,TRBJ1-3,NA,CASSTRTLTGNTIYF,TGTGCCAGCAGCACCCGGACATTAACGGGAAACACCATATATTTT
NA,TRBV27,TRBJ2-3,NA,CASSSSGSSDTQYF,TGTGCCAGCAGTTCCTCGGGATCTTCAGATACGCAGTATTTT
TRBD2,TRBV7-8,TRBJ2-7,NA,CASSRGPGGNYEQYF,TGTGCCAGCAGCCGAGGGCCCGGGGGGAACTACGAGCAGTACTTC
TRBD2,TRBV12-3/TRBV12-4,TRBJ2-7,NA,CASLPSGSYEQYF,TGTGCCAGCCTCCCTAGCGGGAGCTACGAGCAGTACTTC
NA,TRBV12-1,TRBJ1-6,NA,CASSLDSYNSPLHF,TGTGCCAGCAGCTTGGACAGCTATAATTCACCCCTCCACTTT
TRBD2,TRBV3-1/TRBV3-2,TRBJ2-2,NA,CASSQDLSLAGVTGELFF,TGTGCCAGCAGCCAAGATCTCAGCCTAGCGGGAGTTACCGGGGAGCTGTTTTTT
NA,TRBV19,TRBJ2-1,NA,CASSIYGDFNNEQFF,TGTGCCAGTAGTATATACGGGGACTTTAACAATGAGCAGTTCTTC
NA,TRBV2,TRBJ2-4,NA,CASSDLVLTKNKNIQYF,TGTGCCAGCAGTGACTTGGTCCTCACGAAAAACAAAAACATTCAGTACTTC
TRBD1,TRBV7-9,TRBJ1-1,NA,CASSRGDRGVENTEAFF,TGTGCCAGCAGCCGAGGGGACAGGGGCGTAGAGAACACTGAAGCTTTCTTT
NA,TRBV4-2,TRBJ1-5,once,CASSQELQGGQPQHF,TGTGCCAGCAGCCAGGAATTACAGGGAGGTCAGCCCCAGCATTTT
NA,TRBV2,TRBJ1-2,NA,CASSGGKANYGYTF,TGTGCCAGCAGTGGAGGGAAGGCCAACTATGGCTACACCTTC
TRBD1,TRBV30,TRBJ1-2,NA,CAWSIQQGADYGYTF,TGTGCCTGGAGTATCCAACAGGGGGCCGACTATGGCTACACCTTC
NA,TRBV19,TRBJ2-3,NA,CASSATRDTQYF,TGTGCCAGTAGCGCGACTAGAGATACGCAGTATTTT
TRBD1,TRBV7-9,TRBJ1-1,NA,CASSPPGTGNTEAFF,TGTGCCAGCAGCCCCCCCGGGACAGGGAACACTGAAGCTTTCTTT
NA,TRBV11-3,TRBJ2-3,NA,CASSQGGTDTQYF,TGTGCCAGCAGCCAAGGGGGCACAGATACGCAGTATTTT
TRBD2,TRBV11-2,TRBJ2-1,NA,CASSLRRQGLAVPYNEQFF,TGTGCCAGCAGCTTAAGAAGACAGGGACTAGCGGTACCCTACAATGAGCAGTTCTTC
NA,TRBV7-2,TRBJ1-5,NA,CASSLGRHNQPQHF,TGTGCCAGCAGCTTGGGCAGGCACAATCAGCCCCAGCATTTT
NA,TRBV29-1,TRBJ1-2,NA,CSVWDNGYTF,TGCAGCGTTTGGGACAACGGCTACACCTTC
TRBD1,TRBV6-5,TRBJ2-7,once,CASSTQDRGSYEQYF,TGTGCCAGCAGTACCCAGGACAGGGGATCCTACGAGCAGTACTTC
NA,TRBV5-4,TRBJ2-7,NA,CASSRTETYEQYF,TGTGCCAGCAGTAGGACCGAAACCTACGAGCAGTACTTC
NA,TRBV6-1,TRBJ1-2,once,CASSVSGDGGHYGYTF,TGTGCCAGCAGTGTTTCGGGGGACGGGGGCCACTATGGCTACACCTTC
NA,TRBV7-2,TRBJ2-7,NA,CASSPPPAQGDEQYF,TGTGCCAGCAGCCCCCCCCCTGCACAGGGAGACGAGCAGTACTTC
NA,TRBV13,TRBJ1-6,NA,CASSLGADYNSPLHF,TGTGCCAGCAGCTTAGGGGCAGATTATAATTCACCCCTCCACTTT
NA,TRBV30,TRBJ1-2,NA,CAWGTGIFGGYTF,TGTGCCTGGGGCACAGGGATATTTGGTGGCTACACCTTC
TRBD1,TRBV30,TRBJ2-7,NA,CAWYGTDPSYEQYF,TGTGCCTGGTACGGGACAGACCCCTCCTACGAGCAGTACTTC
TRBD1,TRBV6-5,TRBJ2-2,once,CARGQGTGELFF,TGTGCCAGGGGACAGGGGACCGGGGAGCTGTTTTTT
NA,TRBV5-6,TRBJ2-7,NA,CASSLTGFEQYF,TGTGCCAGCAGCTTGACAGGGTTCGAGCAGTACTTC
NA,TRBV7-9,TRBJ2-7,NA,CASSSLPGQSAYEQYF,TGTGCCAGCAGCTCCCTACCGGGACAATCAGCCTACGAGCAGTACTTC
TRBD2,TRBV4-3,TRBJ2-2,NA,CASSQEASGSTGELFF,TGCGCCAGCAGCCAAGAGGCTAGCGGGAGCACCGGGGAGCTGTTTTTT